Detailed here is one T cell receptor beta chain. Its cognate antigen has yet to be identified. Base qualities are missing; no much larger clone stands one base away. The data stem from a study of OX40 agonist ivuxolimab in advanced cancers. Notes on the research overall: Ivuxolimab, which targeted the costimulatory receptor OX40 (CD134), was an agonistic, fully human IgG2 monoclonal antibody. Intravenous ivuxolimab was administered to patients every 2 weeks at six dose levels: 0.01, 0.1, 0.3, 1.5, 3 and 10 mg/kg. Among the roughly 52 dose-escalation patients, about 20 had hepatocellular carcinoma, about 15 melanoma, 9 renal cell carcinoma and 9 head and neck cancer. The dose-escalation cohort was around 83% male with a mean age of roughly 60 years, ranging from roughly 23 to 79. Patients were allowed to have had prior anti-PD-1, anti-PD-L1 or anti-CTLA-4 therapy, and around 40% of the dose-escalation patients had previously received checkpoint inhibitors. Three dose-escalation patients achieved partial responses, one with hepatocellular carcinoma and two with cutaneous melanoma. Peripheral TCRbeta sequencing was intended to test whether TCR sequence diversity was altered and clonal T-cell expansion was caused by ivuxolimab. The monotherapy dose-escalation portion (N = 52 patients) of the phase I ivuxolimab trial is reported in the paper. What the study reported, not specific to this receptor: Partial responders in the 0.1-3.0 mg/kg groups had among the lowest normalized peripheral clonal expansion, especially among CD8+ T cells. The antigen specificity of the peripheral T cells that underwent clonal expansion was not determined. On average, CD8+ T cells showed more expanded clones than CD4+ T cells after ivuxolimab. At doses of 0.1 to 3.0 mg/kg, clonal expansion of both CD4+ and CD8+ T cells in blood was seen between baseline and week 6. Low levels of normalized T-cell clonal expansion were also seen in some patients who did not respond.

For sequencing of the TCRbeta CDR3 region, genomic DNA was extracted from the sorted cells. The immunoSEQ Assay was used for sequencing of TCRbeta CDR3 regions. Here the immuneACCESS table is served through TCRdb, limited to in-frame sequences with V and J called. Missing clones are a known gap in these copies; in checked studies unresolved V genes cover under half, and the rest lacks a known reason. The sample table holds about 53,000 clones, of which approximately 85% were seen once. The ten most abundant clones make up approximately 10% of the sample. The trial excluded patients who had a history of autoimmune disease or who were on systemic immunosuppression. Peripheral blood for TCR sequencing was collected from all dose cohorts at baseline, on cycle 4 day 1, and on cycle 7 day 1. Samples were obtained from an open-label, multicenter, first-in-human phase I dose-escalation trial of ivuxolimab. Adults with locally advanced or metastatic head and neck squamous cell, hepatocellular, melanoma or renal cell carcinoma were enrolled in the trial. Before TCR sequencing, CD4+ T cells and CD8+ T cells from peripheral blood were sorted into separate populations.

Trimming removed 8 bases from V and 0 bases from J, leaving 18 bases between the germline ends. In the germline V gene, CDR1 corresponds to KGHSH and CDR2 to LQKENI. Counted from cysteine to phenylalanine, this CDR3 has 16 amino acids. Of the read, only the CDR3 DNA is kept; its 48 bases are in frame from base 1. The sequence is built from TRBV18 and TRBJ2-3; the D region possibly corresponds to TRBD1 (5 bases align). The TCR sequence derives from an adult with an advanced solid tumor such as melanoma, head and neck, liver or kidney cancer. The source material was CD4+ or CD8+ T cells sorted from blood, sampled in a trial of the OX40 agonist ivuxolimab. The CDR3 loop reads CASRNPGRSSTDTQYF. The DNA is TGTGCCAGCCGGAATCCAGGGCGATCTAGCACAGATACGCAGTATTTT.